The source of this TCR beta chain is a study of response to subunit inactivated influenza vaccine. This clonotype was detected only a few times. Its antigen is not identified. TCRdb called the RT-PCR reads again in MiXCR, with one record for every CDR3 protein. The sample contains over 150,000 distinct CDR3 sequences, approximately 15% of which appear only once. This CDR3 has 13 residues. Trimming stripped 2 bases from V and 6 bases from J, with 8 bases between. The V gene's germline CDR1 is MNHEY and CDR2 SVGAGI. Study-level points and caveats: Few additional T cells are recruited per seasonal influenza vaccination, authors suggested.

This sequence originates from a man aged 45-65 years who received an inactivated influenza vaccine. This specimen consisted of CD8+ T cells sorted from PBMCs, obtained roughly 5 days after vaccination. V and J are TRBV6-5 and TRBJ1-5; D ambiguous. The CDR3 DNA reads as TGTGCCAGCAGTTACAGGGCCGGTCAGCCCCAGCATTTT. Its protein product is CASSYRAGQPQHF.